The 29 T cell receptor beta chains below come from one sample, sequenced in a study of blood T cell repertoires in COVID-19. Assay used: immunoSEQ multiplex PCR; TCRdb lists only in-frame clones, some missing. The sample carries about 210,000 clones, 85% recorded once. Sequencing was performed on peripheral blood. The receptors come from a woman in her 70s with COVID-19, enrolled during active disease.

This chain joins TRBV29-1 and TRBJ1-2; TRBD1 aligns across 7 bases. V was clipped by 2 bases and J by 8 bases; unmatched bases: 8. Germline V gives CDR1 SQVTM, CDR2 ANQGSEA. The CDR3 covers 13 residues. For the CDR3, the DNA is TGCAGCGTTGAATCTGACAGGGCCCTGGGCTACACCTTC. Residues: CSVESDRALGYTF.

The CDR3 reads CASSPPPGHFYTF. The CDR3 region has the DNA TGTGCCAGCAGCCCACCTCCGGGACACTTCTACACCTTC. The chain has TRBV6-5 and TRBJ1-2; a weak D match, TRBD1 (6 bases). Germline CDR1 is MNHEY and CDR2 is SVGAGI. Trimming cost V 6 bases and J 10 bases, with 18 bases left between them. This CDR3 is built from 13 residues.

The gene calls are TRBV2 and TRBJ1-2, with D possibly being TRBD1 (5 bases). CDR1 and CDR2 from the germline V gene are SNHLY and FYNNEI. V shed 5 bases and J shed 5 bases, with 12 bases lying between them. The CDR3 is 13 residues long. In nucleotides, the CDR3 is TGTGCCAGCAGTACCTCTGCAGGGTATGGCTACACCTTC. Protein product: CASSTSAGYGYTF.

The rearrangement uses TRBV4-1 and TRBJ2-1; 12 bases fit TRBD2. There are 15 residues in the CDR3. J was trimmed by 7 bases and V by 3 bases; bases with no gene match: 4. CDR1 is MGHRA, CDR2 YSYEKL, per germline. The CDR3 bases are TGCGCCAGCAGCCATGCTAGCGGGAGGGGGAATGAGCAGTTCTTC. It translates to CASSHASGRGNEQFF.

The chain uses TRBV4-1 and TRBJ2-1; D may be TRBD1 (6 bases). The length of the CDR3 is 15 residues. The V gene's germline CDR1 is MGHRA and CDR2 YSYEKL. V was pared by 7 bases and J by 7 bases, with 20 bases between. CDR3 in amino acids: CASNLEGTGWNEQFF. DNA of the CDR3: TGCGCCAGCAACCTCGAAGGCACAGGGTGGAATGAGCAGTTCTTC.

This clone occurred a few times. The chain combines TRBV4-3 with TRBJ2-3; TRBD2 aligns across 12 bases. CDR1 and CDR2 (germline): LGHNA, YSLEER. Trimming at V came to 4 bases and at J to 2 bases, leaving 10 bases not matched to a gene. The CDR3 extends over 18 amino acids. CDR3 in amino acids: CASSRMTSGGAPTDTQYF. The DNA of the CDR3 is TGCGCCAGCAGCCGAATGACTAGCGGGGGAGCCCCCACAGATACGCAGTATTTT.

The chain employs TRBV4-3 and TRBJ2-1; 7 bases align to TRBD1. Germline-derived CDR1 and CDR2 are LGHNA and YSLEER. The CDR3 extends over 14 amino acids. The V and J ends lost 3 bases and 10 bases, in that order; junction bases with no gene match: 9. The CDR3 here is CASSQYRGEDEQFF. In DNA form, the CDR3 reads TGCGCCAGCAGCCAGTACAGGGGAGAGGACGAGCAGTTCTTC.

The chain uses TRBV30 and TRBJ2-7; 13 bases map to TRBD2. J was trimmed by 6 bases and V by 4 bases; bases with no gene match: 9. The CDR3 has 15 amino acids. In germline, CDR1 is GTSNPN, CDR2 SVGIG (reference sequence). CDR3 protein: CAWNQGLAGLGEQYF. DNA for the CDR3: TGTGCCTGGAATCAGGGACTAGCGGGATTAGGCGAGCAGTACTTC.

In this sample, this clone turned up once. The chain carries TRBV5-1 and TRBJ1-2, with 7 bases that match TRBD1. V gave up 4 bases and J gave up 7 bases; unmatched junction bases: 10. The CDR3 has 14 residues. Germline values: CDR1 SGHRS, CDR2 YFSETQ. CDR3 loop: CASSPITGVRGYTF. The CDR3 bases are TGCGCCAGCAGCCCAATAACAGGGGTCCGTGGCTACACCTTC.

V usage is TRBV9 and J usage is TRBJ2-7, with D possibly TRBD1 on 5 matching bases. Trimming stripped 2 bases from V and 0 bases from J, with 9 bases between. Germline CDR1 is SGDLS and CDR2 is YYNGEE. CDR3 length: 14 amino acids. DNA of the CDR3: TGTGCCAGCAGCGTGTCAGGGAACTCCTACGAGCAGTACTTC. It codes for CASSVSGNSYEQYF.

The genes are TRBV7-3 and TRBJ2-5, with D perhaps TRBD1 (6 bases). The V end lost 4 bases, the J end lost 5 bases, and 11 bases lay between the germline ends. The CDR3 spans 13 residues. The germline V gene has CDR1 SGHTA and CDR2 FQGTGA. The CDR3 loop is CASSSQGWETQYF. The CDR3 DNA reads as TGTGCCAGCAGCTCCCAGGGGTGGGAGACCCAGTACTTC.

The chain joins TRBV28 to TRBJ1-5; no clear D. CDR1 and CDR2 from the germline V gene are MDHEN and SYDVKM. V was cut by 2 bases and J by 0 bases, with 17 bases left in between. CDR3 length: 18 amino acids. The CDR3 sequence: CASSLGLRWQYSNQPQHF. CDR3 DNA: TGTGCCAGCAGTTTAGGTTTGCGGTGGCAGTATAGCAATCAGCCCCAGCATTTT.

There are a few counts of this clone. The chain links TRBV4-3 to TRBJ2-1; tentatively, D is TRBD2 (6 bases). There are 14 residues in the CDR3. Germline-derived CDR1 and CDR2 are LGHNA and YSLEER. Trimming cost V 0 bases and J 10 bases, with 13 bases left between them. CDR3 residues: CASSQDEWAGEQFF. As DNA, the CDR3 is TGCGCCAGCAGCCAAGATGAGTGGGCGGGAGAGCAGTTCTTC.

The CDR3 reads CASSLLGQGTEAFF. CDR3 nucleotides: TGTGCCAGCAGCTTGCTGGGACAGGGGACTGAAGCTTTCTTT. The chain carries TRBV5-4 and TRBJ1-1; 10 positions agree with TRBD1. V shed 1 base and J 5 bases; nucleotides not matched to a gene: 2. The CDR3 runs to 14 residues. Germline V gene lookup returns CDR1 SGHNT and CDR2 YYREEE (reference sequence). The full variable domain, its missing parts supplied by reference TRBV5-4 and TRBJ1-1, is ETGVTQSPTHLIKTRGQQVTLRCSSQSGHNTVSWYQQALGQGPQFIFQYYREEENGRGNFPPRFSGLQFPNYSSELNVNALELDDSALYLCASSLLGQGTEAFFGQGTRLTVV.

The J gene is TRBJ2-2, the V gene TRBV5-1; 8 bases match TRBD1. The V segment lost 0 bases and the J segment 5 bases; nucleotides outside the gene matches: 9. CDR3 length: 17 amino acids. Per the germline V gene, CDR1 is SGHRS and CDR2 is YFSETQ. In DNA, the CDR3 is TGCGCCAGCAGCTTGGACGGGACAGGTGGCCGAACCGGGGAGCTGTTTTTT. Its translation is CASSLDGTGGRTGELFF.

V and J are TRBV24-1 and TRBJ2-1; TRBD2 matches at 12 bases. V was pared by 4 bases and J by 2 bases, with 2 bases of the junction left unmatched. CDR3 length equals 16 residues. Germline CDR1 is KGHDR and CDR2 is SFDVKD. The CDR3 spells CATSDGTSGPYNEQFF. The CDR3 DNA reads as TGTGCCACCAGTGACGGGACTAGCGGGCCCTACAATGAGCAGTTCTTC.

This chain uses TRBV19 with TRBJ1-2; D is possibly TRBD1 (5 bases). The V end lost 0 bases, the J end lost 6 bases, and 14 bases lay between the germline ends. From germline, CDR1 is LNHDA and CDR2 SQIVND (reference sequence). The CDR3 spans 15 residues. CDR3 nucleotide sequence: TGTGCCAGTAGTATAGATTTGGGCAGGGTTAATGGCTACACCTTC. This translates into CASSIDLGRVNGYTF.

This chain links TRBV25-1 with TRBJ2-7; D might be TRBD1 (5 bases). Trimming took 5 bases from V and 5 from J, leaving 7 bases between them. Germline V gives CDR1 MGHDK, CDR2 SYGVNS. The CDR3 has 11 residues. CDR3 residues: CASSQGHEQYF. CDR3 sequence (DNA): TGTGCCAGCAGTCAGGGTCACGAGCAGTACTTC.

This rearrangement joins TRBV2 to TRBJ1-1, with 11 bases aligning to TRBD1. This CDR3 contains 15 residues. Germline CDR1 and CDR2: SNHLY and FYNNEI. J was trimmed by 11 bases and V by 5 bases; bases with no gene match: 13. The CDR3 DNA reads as TGTGCCAGCAGTCCCTTGGACAGGGGGCTTGTGTATGCTTTCTTT. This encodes CASSPLDRGLVYAFF.

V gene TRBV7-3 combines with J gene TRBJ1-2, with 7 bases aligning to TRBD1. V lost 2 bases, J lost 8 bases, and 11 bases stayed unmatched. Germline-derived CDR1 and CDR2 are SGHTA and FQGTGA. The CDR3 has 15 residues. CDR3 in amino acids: CASSLENRGSGGYTF. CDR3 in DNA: TGTGCCAGCAGCTTAGAAAACAGGGGTTCAGGAGGCTACACCTTC.

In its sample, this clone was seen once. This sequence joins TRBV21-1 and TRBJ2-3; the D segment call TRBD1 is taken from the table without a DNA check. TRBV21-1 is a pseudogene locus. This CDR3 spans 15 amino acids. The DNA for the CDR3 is TGTGCCAGCAGCAGATCCCGGGACAGGGTGAATACGCAGTATTTT. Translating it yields CASSRSRDRVNTQYF.

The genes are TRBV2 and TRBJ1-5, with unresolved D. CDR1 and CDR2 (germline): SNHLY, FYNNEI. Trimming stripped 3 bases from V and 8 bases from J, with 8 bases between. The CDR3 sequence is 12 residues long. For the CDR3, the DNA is TGTGCCAGCAGTGACGGCGCGGAGCCCCAGCATTTT. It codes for CASSDGAEPQHF.

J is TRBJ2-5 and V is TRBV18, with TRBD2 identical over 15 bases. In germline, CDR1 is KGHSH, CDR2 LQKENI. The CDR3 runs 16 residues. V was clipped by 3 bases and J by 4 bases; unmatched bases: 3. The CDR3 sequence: CASSPGLAGGGETQYF. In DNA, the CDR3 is TGTGCCAGCTCACCGGGACTAGCGGGAGGTGGAGAGACCCAGTACTTC.

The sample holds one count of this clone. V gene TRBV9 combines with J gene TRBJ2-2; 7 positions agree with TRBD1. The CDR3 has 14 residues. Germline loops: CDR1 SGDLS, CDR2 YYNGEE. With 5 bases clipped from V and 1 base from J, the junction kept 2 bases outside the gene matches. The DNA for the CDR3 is TGTGCCAGCAGGGACAGGTGGAACACCGGGGAGCTGTTTTTT. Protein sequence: CASRDRWNTGELFF.

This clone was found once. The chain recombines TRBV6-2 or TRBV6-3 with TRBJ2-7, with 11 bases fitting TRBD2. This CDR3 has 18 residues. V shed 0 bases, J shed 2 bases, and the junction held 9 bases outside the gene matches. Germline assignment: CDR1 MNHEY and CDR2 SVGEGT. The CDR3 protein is CASSYSSEGLADAYEQYF. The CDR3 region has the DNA TGTGCCAGCAGTTACTCGTCCGAGGGACTAGCGGATGCCTACGAGCAGTACTTC.

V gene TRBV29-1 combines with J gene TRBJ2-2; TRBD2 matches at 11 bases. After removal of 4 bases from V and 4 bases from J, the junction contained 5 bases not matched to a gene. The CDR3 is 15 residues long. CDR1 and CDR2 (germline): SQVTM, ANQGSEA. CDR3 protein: CSVALAGGVTGELFF. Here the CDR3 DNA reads TGCAGCGTTGCCCTAGCGGGAGGTGTCACCGGGGAGCTGTTTTTT.

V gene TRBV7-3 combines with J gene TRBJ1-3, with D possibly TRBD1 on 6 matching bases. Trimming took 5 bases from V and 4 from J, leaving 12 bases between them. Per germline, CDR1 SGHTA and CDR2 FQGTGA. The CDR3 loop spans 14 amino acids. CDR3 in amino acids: CASSRSGAGNTIYF. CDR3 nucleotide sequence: TGTGCCAGCAGCCGCTCAGGGGCCGGAAACACCATATATTTT.

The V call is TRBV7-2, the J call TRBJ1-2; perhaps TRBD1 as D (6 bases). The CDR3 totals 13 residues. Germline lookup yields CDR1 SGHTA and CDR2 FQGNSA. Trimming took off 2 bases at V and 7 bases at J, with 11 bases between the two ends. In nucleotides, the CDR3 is TGTGCCAGCAGCTTACTACAGGGATCTGGCTACACCTTC. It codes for CASSLLQGSGYTF.

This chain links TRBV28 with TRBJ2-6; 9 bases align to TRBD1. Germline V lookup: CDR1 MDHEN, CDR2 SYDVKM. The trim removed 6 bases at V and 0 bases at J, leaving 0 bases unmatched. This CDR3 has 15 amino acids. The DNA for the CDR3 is TGTGCCAGCAGGACAGGGGGCTCTGGGGCCAACGTCCTGACTTTC. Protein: CASRTGGSGANVLTF.